Listed here are 13 T cell receptor beta chains from one sample, sequenced in a study of control samples from healthy donors and cancer patients. Sequencing was performed with immunoSEQ multiplex PCR; in TCRdb, only in-frame clones are kept and a portion is missing. Of roughly 50,000 clones in the sample, 94% are singletons; the top ten hold less than 4%. Material: blood. The receptors were sampled from a man aged 25 to 45 in good health.

This sequence joins TRBV10-3 and TRBJ2-2; 8 positions match TRBD1. The CDR3 is made up of 14 amino acids. Germline V gives CDR1 ENHRY, CDR2 SYGVKD. With 5 bases clipped from V and 7 bases from J, the junction kept 6 bases outside the gene matches. The CDR3 spells CAISWQGAGGELFF. Written as DNA, the CDR3 is TGTGCCATCAGTTGGCAGGGGGCGGGCGGGGAGCTGTTTTTT.

The chain links TRBV6-1 to TRBJ2-5; 10 bases align to TRBD2. This CDR3 has 15 residues. Trimming took 2 bases from V and 4 from J; bases not matched to a gene: 4. Germline CDR1 MNHNS, CDR2 SASEGT. For the CDR3, the DNA is TGTGCCAGCAGTGAATATAGCGGGAGGAGAGAGACCCAGTACTTC. Translated: CASSEYSGRRETQYF.

The rearrangement uses TRBV3-1 (or the pseudogene TRBV3-2) and TRBJ2-7; 7 bases align to TRBD2. Germline V gives CDR1 LGHDT, CDR2 YNNKEL (reference sequence). The CDR3 extends over 15 amino acids. V shed 1 base, J shed 3 bases, and the junction held 6 bases outside the gene matches. CDR3 DNA: TGTGCCAGCAGCCAAGTGCTAGCGGAGAACTACGAGCAGTACTTC. This gives the protein CASSQVLAENYEQYF.

For this clone: The identical CDR3 is also encoded by other nucleotide sequences in the sample. The rearrangement uses TRBV15 and TRBJ2-6; D call uncertain. Germline-derived CDR1 and CDR2 are LNHNV and YYDKDF (reference sequence). This CDR3 is 16 amino acids long. Deletions cut 0 bases from V and 0 bases from J, with 6 bases between. The CDR3 nucleotides read TGTGCCACCAGCAGAGATCGGCGCTCTGGGGCCAACGTCCTGACTTTC. Protein product: CATSRDRRSGANVLTF.

J is TRBJ1-5 and V is TRBV5-1; no firm D call. This CDR3 has 13 amino acids. In germline, CDR1 is SGHRS, CDR2 YFSETQ. V lost 0 bases and J 5 bases, leaving 6 bases between the germline ends. This CDR3 is CASSLDGYQPQHF. CDR3 DNA: TGCGCCAGCAGCTTGGATGGATATCAGCCCCAGCATTTT.

CDR3 nucleotide sequence: TGCGCCAGCAGCTCGACTAGCGGGGGGACGTTCACAGATACGCAGTATTTT. Protein product: CASSSTSGGTFTDTQYF. The rearrangement uses TRBV5-1 and TRBJ2-3; 13 bases fit TRBD2. With 3 bases clipped from V and 2 bases from J, the junction kept 6 bases outside the gene matches. Germline V gives CDR1 SGHRS, CDR2 YFSETQ. The CDR3 sequence is 17 residues long.

The table lists this clone with a few counts. The genes are TRBV7-2 and TRBJ1-2; D might be TRBD1 (5 bases). The CDR3 runs to 15 residues. V gave up 4 bases and J gave up 2 bases, with 14 bases separating them. The germline gives CDR1 SGHTA, CDR2 FQGNSA. CDR3 loop: CASSSTGTGNYGYTF. CDR3 nucleotides: TGTGCCAGCAGCTCAACCGGGACGGGGAACTATGGCTACACCTTC.

V gene TRBV7-2 combines with J gene TRBJ1-4; D not resolved. V dropped 2 bases and J dropped 5 bases, with 6 bases sitting between them. Germline loops: CDR1 SGHTA, CDR2 FQGNSA. The CDR3 loop spans 13 amino acids. The chain's CDR3 is CASSLLENEKLFF. The CDR3 bases are TGTGCCAGCAGCTTACTAGAAAATGAAAAACTGTTTTTT.

The chain links TRBV7-9 to TRBJ2-7; 7 nucleotides line up with TRBD2. Unmatched junction bases numbered 10, after V lost 3 bases and J lost 2 bases. The CDR3 consists of 16 residues. CDR1 and CDR2 (germline): SEHNR, FQNEAQ (reference sequence). CDR3: CASSFFGGGYTYEQYF. CDR3 DNA: TGTGCCAGCAGCTTCTTTGGCGGGGGTTACACCTACGAGCAGTACTTC.

The chain has TRBV14 and TRBJ1-4; 7 bases are shared with TRBD1. This CDR3 comprises 16 residues. Germline V gene lookup returns CDR1 SGHDN and CDR2 FVKESK. Trimming took 2 bases from V and 5 from J; bases not matched to a gene: 8. CDR3 amino acids: CASSQLGQGGNEKLFF. The CDR3 DNA reads as TGTGCCAGCAGCCAATTGGGTCAGGGGGGGAATGAAAAACTGTTTTTT.

Notes on this clone: Germline and junction disagree at one end, which may indicate a read error. The chain has TRBV29-1 and TRBJ1-2; TRBD1 matches 9 bases. The CDR3 has 11 amino acids. CDR1 and CDR2 from the germline V gene are SQVTM and ANQGSEA. The CDR3 region is CSATTGDREAF. The CDR3 DNA follows: TGCAGCGCCACAACGGGGGACAGGGAAGCCTTC.

The J gene is TRBJ2-2, the V gene TRBV6-1; tentative D call: TRBD1 (7 bases). V lost 2 bases to trimming and J lost 3 bases, with 13 bases between them. Germline-derived CDR1 and CDR2 are MNHNS and SASEGT. This CDR3 has 16 residues. The CDR3 nucleotides are TGTGCCAGCAGTGAAAGGCGGGACAGAGACACCGGGGAGCTGTTTTTT. Translating gives CASSERRDRDTGELFF.

V is TRBV13 and J is TRBJ1-2; the D is unclear. V was shortened by 3 bases and J by 1 base, with 6 bases between the two germline ends. The CDR3 is 13 residues long. From germline, CDR1 is PRHDT and CDR2 FYEKMQ (reference sequence). The CDR3: CASSLEDNYGYTF. CDR3 nucleotides: TGTGCCAGCAGCTTGGAAGATAACTATGGCTACACCTTC.